The 10 T cell receptor beta chains reported below all come from one sample, sequenced in a study of Graves' ophthalmopathy and Graves' hyperthyroidism. RNA transcripts provided the template for amplifying TCR beta CDR3 regions. RT-PCR with HTBI primers came first, then second-round multiplex PCR. TCRdb independently ran MiXCR on the multiplex PCR reads; one entry per CDR3 protein. This repertoire shows 350,000 to 450,000 distinct CDR3 sequences, over 20% found once; its top ten account for around 3.2%. What was sequenced was peripheral blood. The receptors originated from a young woman with stable Graves' hyperthyroidism.

The table lists this clonotype with many counts. The chain employs TRBV6-2 or TRBV6-3 and TRBJ1-2; 12 nucleotides agree with TRBD1. The CDR3 covers 17 residues. CDR1 and CDR2 from the germline V gene are MNHEY and SVGEGT. Trimming removed 4 bases from V and 6 bases from J; junction bases left unmatched: 12. The CDR3 here is CASSSTWDRGLEDGYTF. CDR3 bases: TGTGCCAGCAGTTCTACCTGGGACAGGGGGCTCGAGGATGGCTACACCTTC.

The sample holds a few counts of this clonotype. One end of the junction varies from germline; a read error may be responsible. The CDR3 bases are TGTGTCAGCAGTTTGGGGTGGGACACTGAAGCTTTCTTT. The encoded protein is CVSSLGWDTEAFF. V and J are TRBV27 and TRBJ1-1; D unclear. CDR3 size: 13 residues. Germline V gene lookup returns CDR1 MNHEY and CDR2 SMNVEV (reference sequence).

In its sample, this clonotype was seen many times. V usage is TRBV29-1 and J usage is TRBJ2-6, with D unresolved. The CDR3 is 14 amino acids. Per the germline V gene, CDR1 is SQVTM and CDR2 is ANQGSEA. The V and J ends lost 2 bases and 0 bases respectively, with 5 bases between them. The CDR3 loop reads CSVEPSSGANVLTF. CDR3 coding DNA: TGCAGCGTTGAACCCAGCTCTGGGGCCAACGTCCTGACTTTC.

This chain joins TRBV5-6 and TRBJ1-1; D not certain. V shed 0 bases and J shed 3 bases, with 12 bases lying between them. Germline values: CDR1 SGHDT, CDR2 YYEEEE. This CDR3 has 15 residues. The CDR3, as DNA: TGTGCCAGCAGCTTGGCAGGCCTTGGTGACACTGAAGCTTTCTTT. Amino acids: CASSLAGLGDTEAFF.

This clonotype was detected many times. The chain has TRBV11-2 and TRBJ1-2; no reliable D call. The V and J ends lost 8 bases and 4 bases respectively, with 11 bases between them. This CDR3 is built from 12 residues. In germline, CDR1 is SGHAT, CDR2 FQNNGV. The CDR3 spells CASLGESYGYTF. The CDR3 DNA sequence: TGTGCCAGCTTGGGAGAAAGCTATGGCTACACCTTC.

The rearrangement uses TRBV6-2 or TRBV6-3 and TRBJ1-2; weak D call: TRBD1 (5 bases). Germline lookup yields CDR1 MNHEY and CDR2 SVGEGT. With 0 bases removed from V and 8 bases from J, the gap between germline ends came to 10 bases. The CDR3 totals 13 residues. The CDR3 loop is CASSYSGEAGYTF. The CDR3 DNA sequence: TGTGCCAGCAGTTACTCAGGGGAAGCCGGCTACACCTTC.

Points on this clonotype: A much more abundant neighbour one base away suggests this may be a read error. This rearrangement joins TRBV7-9 to TRBJ1-2; possible D gene TRBD1, 5 bases. The CDR3 covers 13 residues. Germline loops: CDR1 SEHNR, CDR2 FQNEAQ (reference sequence). V dropped 5 bases and J dropped 10 bases, with 17 bases sitting between them. The CDR3 nucleotides read TGTGCCAGCAGCCCAGGGTGGGGAAGCGACTACACCTTC. Translating gives CASSPGWGSDYTF.

This clonotype was counted ten times or more. The chain has TRBV29-1 and TRBJ2-7, with unresolved D. CDR1 and CDR2 from the germline V gene are SQVTM and ANQGSEA. The CDR3 length is 13 residues. Trimming took 8 bases from V and 4 from J, leaving 18 bases between them. The CDR3 spells CSQGPIGIYEQYF. The CDR3 bases are TGCAGCCAAGGGCCTATAGGGATTTACGAGCAGTACTTC.

Many counts were recorded for this clonotype. This sequence joins TRBV20-1 and TRBJ2-2; D is undetermined. Germline V gives CDR1 DFQATT, CDR2 SNEGSKA (reference sequence). Trimming took 1 base from V and 6 from J, leaving 6 bases between them. This CDR3 has 12 residues. The CDR3 sequence: CSARGGSGELFF. As DNA, the CDR3 is TGCAGTGCTAGAGGCGGATCCGGGGAGCTGTTTTTT.

V usage is TRBV2 and J usage is TRBJ2-7; D not certain. Germline V gene lookup returns CDR1 SNHLY and CDR2 FYNNEI. V lost 0 bases and J lost 9, with 6 bases in between. The CDR3 runs to 11 residues. CDR3 nucleotides: TGTGCCAGCAGTGAAGCTTCCTGGCAGTACTTC. Its protein is CASSEASWQYF. Drawing the rest from reference TRBV2 and TRBJ2-7, the complete variable domain is EPEVTQTPSHQVTQMGQEVILRCVPISNHLYFYWYRQILGQKVEFLVSFYNNEISEKSEIFDDQFSVERPDGSNFTLKIRSTKLEDSAMYFCASSEASWQYFGPGTRLTVT.